The rows below give T cell receptor beta chains drawn from one sample of a study of T-cell memory formation after mild COVID-19. MiXCR was run by TCRdb on the 5' RACE reads, yielding one entry per CDR3 protein. The sample has 500,000 to 550,000 distinct CDR3 sequences, roughly 22% seen once. The sequencing sample was made of PBMCs or a T cell subset sorted from them (not recorded which). Receptor source: an adult woman who had mild COVID-19 (a few samples of this study predate the infection). Cell type and time point are not known. The CDR3 runs from the conserved cysteine through the conserved F or W. A D gene is named only where the DNA matches it firmly. The size entry is marked missing in some rows and otherwise reads once, few, many or a size class.

V	size	D	J	CDR3	DNA
TRBV5-1	few	.	TRBJ1-4	CASSPRRTHSGGKLFF	TGCGCCAGCAGCCCCAGACGGACACACTCCGGCGGAAAACTGTTTTTT
TRBV7-9	few	.	TRBJ2-4	CASSLNVLTGNIQYF	TGTGCCAGCAGCCTTAACGTCCTCACGGGAAACATTCAGTACTTC
TRBV7-9	few	TRBD1	TRBJ2-7	CASSFGTGVDEQYF	TGTGCCAGCAGCTTCGGGACAGGGGTGGACGAGCAGTACTTC
TRBV5-6	.	TRBD1	TRBJ1-5	CASSFVQGVYNQPQHF	TGTGCCAGCAGCTTCGTACAGGGGGTATACAATCAGCCCCAGCATTTT
TRBV15	.	.	TRBJ1-4	CATSRDLGTHNEKLFF	TGTGCCACCAGCAGAGATCTGGGTACTCATAATGAAAAACTGTTTTTT
TRBV20-1	few	TRBD1	TRBJ2-4	CSALPLGTGVGHKNIQYF	TGCAGTGCTCTCCCACTGGGGACAGGGGTGGGTCACAAAAACATTCAGTACTTC
TRBV7-9	.	.	TRBJ1-4	CASSPRIQNEKLFF	TGTGCCAGCAGCCCGCGGATTCAAAATGAAAAACTGTTTTTT
TRBV15	.	TRBD2	TRBJ2-7	CATSSIGLGLSDGEQYF	TGTGCCACCAGCAGTATCGGGTTGGGACTATCCGACGGCGAGCAGTACTTC
TRBV6-1	.	TRBD2	TRBJ2-1	CAIQGGGGPREQFF	TGTGCCATCCAGGGAGGCGGGGGGCCACGGGAGCAGTTCTTC
TRBV3-1	.	TRBD1	TRBJ2-2	CASKETGGNGELFF	TGTGCCAGCAAAGAAACAGGGGGGAACGGGGAGCTGTTTTTT
TRBV5-1	many	TRBD2	TRBJ2-1	CASSPLTSAASYNEQFF	TGCGCCAGCAGCCCGTTAACTAGCGCAGCCTCCTACAATGAGCAGTTCTTC
TRBV20-1	.	TRBD2	TRBJ2-1	CSARDSGISYNEQFF	TGCAGTGCTAGAGATAGCGGGATCTCCTACAATGAGCAGTTCTTC
TRBV6-6	few	.	TRBJ2-5	CASSHPNQETQYF	TGTGCCAGCAGTCACCCGAATCAAGAGACCCAGTACTTC
TRBV5-1	many	.	TRBJ1-1	CASSLDTAEAFF	TGCGCCAGCAGCCTGGACACAGCTGAAGCTTTCTTT
TRBV7-7	many	TRBD2	TRBJ2-7	CASRGTSGRQYF	TGTGCTAGCAGGGGGACTAGCGGGAGACAGTACTTC
TRBV5-1	.	.	TRBJ2-3	CASIEGGLSTDTQYF	TGCGCCAGCATTGAGGGGGGGCTCTCCACAGATACGCAGTATTTT
TRBV12-3/TRBV12-4	many	.	TRBJ1-2	CASSPGYGYTF	TGTGCCAGCAGCCCCGGGTATGGCTACACCTTC
TRBV4-1	.	TRBD2	TRBJ2-7	CASSPGRGLYEQYF	TGCGCCAGCAGCCCAGGGAGGGGACTCTACGAGCAGTACTTC
TRBV5-1	.	.	TRBJ1-1	CASRKEFGEIHTEAFF	TGCGCCAGCAGGAAGGAGTTCGGGGAGATTCACACTGAAGCTTTCTTT
TRBV12-3/TRBV12-4	.	TRBD1	TRBJ2-1	CASSLGHPGQNEQFF	TGTGCCAGCAGTTTAGGACACCCGGGACAGAATGAGCAGTTCTTC
TRBV12-3/TRBV12-4	few	TRBD1	TRBJ1-2	CASSAPWDRGLGYTF	TGTGCCAGCAGTGCACCTTGGGACAGGGGGCTCGGCTACACCTTC
TRBV9	few	TRBD1	TRBJ1-4	CASSVQPGQLNEKLFF	TGTGCCAGCAGCGTGCAGCCGGGACAGCTTAATGAAAAACTGTTTTTT
TRBV6-6	.	.	TRBJ1-3	CASSYSTSGNTIYF	TGTGCCAGCAGTTACTCTACATCTGGAAACACCATATATTTT
TRBV2	.	.	TRBJ2-3	CAIAGERTTDTQYF	TGTGCCATCGCAGGGGAGAGGACCACAGATACGCAGTATTTT
TRBV12-3/TRBV12-4	.	TRBD2	TRBJ2-5	CASTPLGSGGRETQYF	TGTGCCAGCACACCTCTTGGTAGCGGGGGACGAGAGACCCAGTACTTC
TRBV19	.	TRBD1	TRBJ1-1	CASSMGTGIGGRTEAFF	TGTGCCAGTAGTATGGGGACAGGGATAGGAGGGAGGACTGAAGCTTTCTTT
TRBV7-8	few	TRBD1	TRBJ1-3	CASSRTGSRAGNTIYF	TGTGCCAGCAGCAGGACAGGGTCCCGGGCTGGAAACACCATATATTTT
TRBV19	few	.	TRBJ1-6	CASSNREKAPLHF	TGTGCCAGTAGTAACAGGGAGAAGGCACCCCTCCACTTT
TRBV30	few	.	TRBJ1-1	CASIQRGVVEAFF	TGTGCCTCGATACAGAGGGGCGTCGTTGAAGCTTTCTTT
TRBV20-1	.	TRBD2	TRBJ2-3	CSARDPKPRLAEPSTDTQYF	TGCAGTGCTAGAGATCCAAAACCTCGACTAGCGGAACCTAGCACAGATACGCAGTATTTT
TRBV4-1	.	TRBD1	TRBJ1-5	CASSQAGTGGNQPQHF	TGCGCCAGCAGCCAAGCCGGGACAGGTGGCAATCAGCCCCAGCATTTT
TRBV7-9	.	TRBD1	TRBJ2-7	CASSPGGQGESYEQYF	TGTGCCAGCAGCCCGGGGGGACAGGGGGAGTCCTACGAGCAGTACTTC